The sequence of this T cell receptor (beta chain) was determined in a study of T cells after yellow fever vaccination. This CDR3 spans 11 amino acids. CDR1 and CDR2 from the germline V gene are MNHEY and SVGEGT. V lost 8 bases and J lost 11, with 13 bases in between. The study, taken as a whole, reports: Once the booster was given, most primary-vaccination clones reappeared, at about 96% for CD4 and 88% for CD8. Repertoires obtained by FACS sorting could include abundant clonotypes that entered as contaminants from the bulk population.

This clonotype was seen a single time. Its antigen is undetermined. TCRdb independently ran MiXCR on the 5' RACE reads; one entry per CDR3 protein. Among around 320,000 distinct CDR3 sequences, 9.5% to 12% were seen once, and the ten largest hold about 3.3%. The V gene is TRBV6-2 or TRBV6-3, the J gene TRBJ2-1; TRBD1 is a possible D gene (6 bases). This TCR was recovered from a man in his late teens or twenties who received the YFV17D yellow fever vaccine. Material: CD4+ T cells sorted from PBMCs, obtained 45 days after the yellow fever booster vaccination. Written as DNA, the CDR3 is TGTGCCAGCGGAACCGGGACAAAGCAGTTCTTC. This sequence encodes CASGTGTKQFF.